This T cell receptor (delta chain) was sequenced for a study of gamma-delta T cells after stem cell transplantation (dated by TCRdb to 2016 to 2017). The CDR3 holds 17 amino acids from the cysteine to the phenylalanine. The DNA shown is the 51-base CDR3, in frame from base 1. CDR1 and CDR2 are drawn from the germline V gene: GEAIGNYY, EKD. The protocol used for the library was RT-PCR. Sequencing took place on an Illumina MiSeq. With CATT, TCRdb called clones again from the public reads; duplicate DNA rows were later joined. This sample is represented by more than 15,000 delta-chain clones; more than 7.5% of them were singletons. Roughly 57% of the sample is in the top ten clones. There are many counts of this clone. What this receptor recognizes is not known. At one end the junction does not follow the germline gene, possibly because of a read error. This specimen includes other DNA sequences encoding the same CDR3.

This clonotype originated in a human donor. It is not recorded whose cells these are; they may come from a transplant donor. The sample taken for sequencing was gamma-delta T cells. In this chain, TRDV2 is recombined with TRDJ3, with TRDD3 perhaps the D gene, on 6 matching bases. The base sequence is TGTGCCTGTGACACTACTGGGATTTCCTTGGACACCCGACATATGTTTTTC. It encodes CACDTTGISLDTRHMFF.